The present entry profiles one TCR beta chain with its context. The data were obtained in a study of blood T cell repertoires in COVID-19. As for the study in general: Spain, Italy and the United States supplied samples that represented acute and convalescent COVID-19. T cells, B-cell-depleted T cells, or PBMCs provided the cDNA or gDNA that served as material.

Per the original methods: Amplification from reference gene primers served as the basis for estimated nucleated cell counts. Assay used: immunoSEQ multiplex PCR; TCRdb lists only in-frame clones, some missing. Clone size and V and J calls were adopted from that table, with D and trimming inferred from the DNA. The sample gives roughly 110,000 clones, approximately 90% of which show up once; approximately 19% is in the top ten. The J segment lost 4 bases and the V segment lost 3 bases, leaving 12 bases of the junction unmatched. Germline CDR1 reads DFQATT; CDR2 reads SNEGSKA (reference sequence). There are 16 residues in the CDR3.

The origin of this receptor is a human donor with acute or convalescent COVID-19. The donor label of this sample is uncertain. Sequencing was performed on peripheral blood. The genes are TRBV20-1 and TRBJ1-1, with 9 positions matching TRBD1. The CDR3 sequence is CSASRDIVQGATEAFF. CDR3 bases: TGCAGTGCTAGTCGAGATATAGTACAGGGGGCCACTGAAGCTTTCTTT.